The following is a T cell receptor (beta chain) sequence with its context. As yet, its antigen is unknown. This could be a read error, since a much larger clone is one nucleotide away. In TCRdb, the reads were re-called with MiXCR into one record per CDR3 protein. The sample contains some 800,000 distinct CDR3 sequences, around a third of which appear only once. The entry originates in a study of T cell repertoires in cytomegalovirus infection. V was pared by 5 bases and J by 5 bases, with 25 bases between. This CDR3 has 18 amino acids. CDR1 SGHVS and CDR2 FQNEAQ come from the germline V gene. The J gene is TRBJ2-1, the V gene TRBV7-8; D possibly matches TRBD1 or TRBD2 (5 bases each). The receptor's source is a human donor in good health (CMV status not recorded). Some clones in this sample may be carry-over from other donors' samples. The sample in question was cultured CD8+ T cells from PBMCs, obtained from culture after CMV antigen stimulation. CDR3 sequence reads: CASSATGTVVGADNEQFF. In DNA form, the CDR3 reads TGTGCCAGCAGCGCCACCGGGACGGTGGTGGGAGCTGACAATGAGCAGTTCTTC.